What follows describes a single TCR beta chain. Its binding antigen is unknown. No much larger clone exists at a distance of one base, and base qualities are not known. The sample's time point, from its label and the paper: baseline before first vaccination. Samples from vaccinated people were obtained from the UK trials COV001 and COV002, which included a single-blind randomized controlled phase 2/3 trial of AZD1222 (ChAdOx1 nCoV-19) in healthy adults. For TCRbeta chain sequencing, PBMC samples from trial participants were taken at day 0 and at day 28 after the second dose. The entry originates in a study of T cell responses to AZD1222 COVID-19 vaccine (dated by TCRdb to 2020 to 2022). Study-level background: Because spike-specific TCR depth and breadth did not differ between the two schedules, AZD1222 recipients who got a second dose at roughly 4 weeks were pooled with those who got a second dose at roughly 12 weeks. TCR sequencing was performed for some 250 trial participants, of whom about 200 were given two doses of AZD1222 and approximately 25 were given two doses of MenACWY control vaccine. Trial participants were enrolled by age into 18-55, 56-69 and 70-plus year subgroups, with 148, 28 and 57 TCR-sequenced participants respectively. Overall study results and their limits: No day 14 peak-response samples were available, so repertoires were characterized only after the peak T cell response. In the small 56-69-year group, the increase in depth fell short of significance, most likely because of low power. Epitopes outside the regions mutated in the B.1.351 and B.1.1.7 variants were reportedly recognized by nearly half of the unique spike-specific TCRs. The whole spike protein was spanned by vaccine-associated CD4 TCRs, and dominant responses were seen in regions 160-218 and 743-854. Participants were mostly white British and included more females than males, and it was suggested by the authors that clonal diversity may have been underestimated. Conclusions about previously exposed vaccinees were limited because only six AZD1222 recipients were SARS-CoV-2 seropositive at baseline. Spike-specific TCR breadth and depth rose significantly after two AZD1222 doses compared with day 0 and with MenACWY recipients.

Including cysteine and phenylalanine, the CDR3 has 13 amino acids. The CDR3 DNA has 39 bases and is translated from base 1. V loses 6 bases of germline sequence and J loses 5 bases, and the interval between the two ends is 12 bases. According to the germline V gene (reference sequence), CDR1 reads PRHDT and CDR2 reads FYEKMQ. The CDR3 regions of human TCRbeta chains were subjected to immunosequencing. Processing in the source paper ran as follows. TCRs in the repertoires were matched against a reference library of SARS-CoV-2-specific TCRs that had been generated with the MIRA antigen-specificity platform. Breadth was defined as the fraction of unique TCRs that were SARS-CoV-2-associated, and depth was defined as the fraction of total T cells that were SARS-CoV-2-associated. Using the MIRA data, every spike-specific TCR was mapped to the spike region that the TCR reacted to and assigned to either a CD4 or a CD8 class. Log10-transformed breadth and depth values were compared by one-way ANOVA with Sidak's multiple comparisons tests. Imported from immuneACCESS, the table was reduced by TCRdb to in-frame sequences with V and J called. These copies leave out some clones; in studies compared against another copy, an unresolved V gene accounts for under half, and the cause of the remainder is not known. V, J and clone size reflect that table, while D and trimming were determined from the DNA. Here the sample has 130,000 to 150,000 clones; 90% to 95% occur a single time. Together, the top ten hold roughly 5.6% of the sample.

The chain couples TRBV13 to TRBJ2-3, with the D segment identity uncertain. The material was peripheral blood, obtained on day 0 of AZD1222 vaccination. This TCR was sampled from an adult in good health. The base sequence is TGTGCCAGCAGTTCGACACCAGGAGATACGCAGTATTTT. Its translation reads: CASSSTPGDTQYF. Reference TRBV13 and TRBJ2-3 genes cover what lies past the CDR3, so the full variable domain is AAGVIQSPRHLIKEKRETATLKCYPIPRHDTVYWYQQGPGQDPQFLISFYEKMQSDKGSIPDRFSAQQFSDYHSELNMSSLELGDSALYFCASSSTPGDTQYFGPGTRLTVL.